This passage covers 18 T cell receptor beta chains from one sample sequenced in a study of blood T cell repertoires in COVID-19. Sequenced by immunoSEQ multiplex PCR; TCRdb stores in-frame clones only, minus some. Here the sample spans about 260,000 clones, 75% to 90% being singletons. Sequences were obtained from peripheral blood. These receptors came from a woman aged 50 to 60 who had recovered from COVID-19.

This chain links TRBV19 with TRBJ2-3; D is possibly TRBD2 (6 bases). Germline V gene sequence: CDR1 LNHDA, CDR2 SQIVND (reference sequence). V lost 3 bases and J lost 3, with 13 bases in between. This CDR3 contains 15 residues. The CDR3 bases are TGTGCCAGTAGTATCGGCGGCGGGAAAACAGATACGCAGTATTTT. This translates into CASSIGGGKTDTQYF. Full variable domain (rest looked up from reference TRBV19 and TRBJ2-3): DGGITQSPKYLFRKEGQNVTLSCEQNLNHDAMYWYRQDPGQGLRLIYYSQIVNDFQKGDIAEGYSVSREKKESFPLTVTSAQKNPTAFYLCASSIGGGKTDTQYFGPGTRLTVL.

There are a few counts of this clone. The chain combines TRBV7-2 with TRBJ2-5; perhaps TRBD1 as D (5 bases). The CDR3 is made up of 15 amino acids. The germline gives CDR1 SGHTA, CDR2 FQGNSA. V lost 1 base and J 6 bases, leaving 15 bases between the germline ends. The CDR3 bases are TGTGCCAGCAGCTTAGTAAGCCAGGGTTCACAGACCCAGTACTTC. Amino acid sequence: CASSLVSQGSQTQYF.

The chain combines TRBV5-1 with TRBJ1-1, with D perhaps TRBD1 (5 bases). Germline-derived CDR1 and CDR2 are SGHRS and YFSETQ. Trimming cost V 4 bases and J 5 bases, with 18 bases left between them. CDR3 length: 15 amino acids. The CDR3 sequence is CASSLRHLRVTEAFF. Here the CDR3 DNA reads TGCGCCAGCAGCCTACGACACCTCAGGGTGACTGAAGCTTTCTTT.

V gene TRBV5-4 combines with J gene TRBJ2-7, with 15 bases matching TRBD2. The CDR3 has 16 amino acids. Germline lookup yields CDR1 SGHNT and CDR2 YYREEE (reference sequence). Losses at the gene ends were 4 bases for V and 3 bases for J; bases not matched to a gene: 5. DNA for the CDR3: TGTGCCAGCAGCCCGGGACTAGCGGGGGGATTCTACGAGCAGTACTTC. Protein: CASSPGLAGGFYEQYF.

V usage is TRBV9 and J usage is TRBJ1-1; the D gene is possibly TRBD1 (5 bases). Between the trimmed V and J ends, which lost 4 bases and 0 bases, there was a span of 13 bases. Germline V gene sequence: CDR1 SGDLS, CDR2 YYNGEE. This CDR3 comprises 15 residues. The CDR3 loop reads CASSPPTVVNTEAFF. CDR3 DNA: TGTGCCAGCAGCCCGCCGACAGTAGTGAACACTGAAGCTTTCTTT.

V gene TRBV6-5 combines with J gene TRBJ1-2, with D hard to call. V was pared by 5 bases and J by 0 bases, with 13 bases between. Germline CDR1 is MNHEY and CDR2 is SVGAGI. The CDR3 is 15 residues long. In DNA, the CDR3 is TGTGCCAGCAGTACACGTCTGCCGTCTAACTATGGCTACACCTTC. It specifies CASSTRLPSNYGYTF.

The chain carries TRBV5-5 and TRBJ1-4; TRBD1 might be the D (5 bases). The V gene's germline CDR1 is SGHKS and CDR2 YYEKEE (reference sequence). V shed 4 bases and J shed 7 bases, with 11 bases lying between them. CDR3 length: 13 residues. The DNA for the CDR3 is TGTGCCAGCAGCCTAGGACATGCTGAAAAACTGTTTTTT. It is translated as CASSLGHAEKLFF.

The gene calls are TRBV28 and TRBJ1-6, with D hard to call. The V and J ends lost 4 bases and 8 bases respectively, with 12 bases between them. This CDR3 region has 14 residues. Germline CDR1 reads MDHEN; CDR2 reads SYDVKM. CDR3 DNA sequence: TGTGCCAGCAGTTCCCCCGGGGTTTATTCACCCCTCCACTTT. This codes for CASSSPGVYSPLHF.

This clone was seen once. V usage is TRBV11-2 and J usage is TRBJ2-7; 11 bases are a match to TRBD2. Trimming removed 1 base from V and 5 bases from J; junction bases left unmatched: 16. The CDR3 spans 19 residues. Germline CDR1 is SGHAT and CDR2 is FQNNGV. CDR3: CASSLVSLAGGPPLDEQYF. CDR3 coding DNA: TGTGCCAGCAGCTTAGTATCCCTAGCGGGGGGCCCTCCCCTTGACGAGCAGTACTTC.

The chain joins TRBV30 to TRBJ1-5; D might be TRBD1 (6 bases). V gave up 2 bases and J gave up 6 bases, with 17 bases separating them. The CDR3 totals 15 residues. CDR1 is GTSNPN and CDR2 is SVGIG in the germline V gene (reference sequence). This CDR3 reads CAWSILGTGSQPQHF. The CDR3 region has the DNA TGTGCCTGGAGTATACTTGGCACAGGGAGTCAGCCCCAGCATTTT.

The chain couples TRBV5-1 to TRBJ1-4, with a weak D call TRBD1 (5 bases). Germline CDR1 and CDR2: SGHRS and YFSETQ. This CDR3 is 15 amino acids long. The V gene lost 0 bases and the J gene lost 7 bases, with 13 bases spanning the gap. Written as DNA, the CDR3 is TGCGCCAGCAGCTTGGTTGGGGCCTGGAGTGAAAAACTGTTTTTT. This translates into CASSLVGAWSEKLFF.

This chain joins TRBV6-5 and TRBJ1-2, with D hard to call. V shed 5 bases and J shed 7 bases, with 17 bases lying between them. This CDR3 is 14 amino acids long. Germline V gene sequence: CDR1 MNHEY, CDR2 SVGAGI. CDR3 residues: CASSTRLYRGGYTF. The CDR3 region has the DNA TGTGCCAGCAGTACTCGACTCTATCGGGGTGGCTACACCTTC.

The J gene is TRBJ2-3, the V gene TRBV9; the match to TRBD2 covers 9 bases. The CDR3 spans 15 residues. Germline CDR1 and CDR2: SGDLS and YYNGEE. Trimming cost V 4 bases and J 3 bases; bases outside gene matches: 6. The CDR3 here is CASSPGLAGTDTQYF. The CDR3 DNA sequence: TGTGCCAGCAGCCCGGGGCTAGCGGGGACAGATACGCAGTATTTT.

A few counts support this clone. This sequence joins TRBV5-1 and TRBJ2-5; TRBD1 matches 7 bases. The V gene's germline CDR1 is SGHRS and CDR2 YFSETQ. The CDR3 runs 15 residues. J lost 2 bases, V lost 4 bases, and 8 bases had no gene match. The CDR3 DNA sequence: TGCGCCAGCAGCATGGCTACAGGGGCTCAAGAGACCCAGTACTTC. Its translation is CASSMATGAQETQYF.

V usage is TRBV29-1 and J usage is TRBJ2-1; 9 nucleotides line up with TRBD2. The J segment lost 7 bases and the V segment lost 3 bases, leaving 13 bases of the junction unmatched. Germline V gene sequence: CDR1 SQVTM, CDR2 ANQGSEA. The CDR3 length is 16 residues. The CDR3 is CSVESREGLGRNEQFF. In nucleotides, the CDR3 is TGCAGCGTTGAGTCGCGGGAGGGCCTTGGGAGAAATGAGCAGTTCTTC.

This clone was observed once. The chain joins TRBV5-6 to TRBJ1-2, with 9 bases that match TRBD1. The ends lost 3 bases at V and 0 bases at J; junction bases unmatched: 9. Germline V gene lookup returns CDR1 SGHDT and CDR2 YYEEEE. The CDR3 runs 17 residues. Here the CDR3 DNA reads TGTGCCAGCAGCTCCGGGACAGGGATTAACCCTAACTATGGCTACACCTTC. Protein product: CASSSGTGINPNYGYTF.

This chain connects TRBV3-1 (or the pseudogene TRBV3-2) to TRBJ2-1; tentative D call: TRBD2 (5 bases). The ends were cut back, 4 bases at V and 3 bases at J, with 10 bases in the middle. CDR1 and CDR2 from the germline V gene are LGHDT and YNNKEL (reference sequence). This CDR3 has 14 residues. Here the CDR3 reads CASSPPDYYNEQFF. The CDR3 region has the DNA TGTGCCAGCAGCCCACCCGACTACTACAATGAGCAGTTCTTC.

The CDR3 region has the DNA TGTGCCAGCTCTTCAGGGGCCTGGGAAGAGCAGTACTTC. Its translation is CASSSGAWEEQYF. The gene calls are TRBV6-5 and TRBJ2-7; D is perhaps TRBD1 (6 bases). The CDR3 length is 13 residues. CDR1 is MNHEY, CDR2 SVGAGI, per germline. V gave up 8 bases and J gave up 7 bases, with 18 bases separating them.